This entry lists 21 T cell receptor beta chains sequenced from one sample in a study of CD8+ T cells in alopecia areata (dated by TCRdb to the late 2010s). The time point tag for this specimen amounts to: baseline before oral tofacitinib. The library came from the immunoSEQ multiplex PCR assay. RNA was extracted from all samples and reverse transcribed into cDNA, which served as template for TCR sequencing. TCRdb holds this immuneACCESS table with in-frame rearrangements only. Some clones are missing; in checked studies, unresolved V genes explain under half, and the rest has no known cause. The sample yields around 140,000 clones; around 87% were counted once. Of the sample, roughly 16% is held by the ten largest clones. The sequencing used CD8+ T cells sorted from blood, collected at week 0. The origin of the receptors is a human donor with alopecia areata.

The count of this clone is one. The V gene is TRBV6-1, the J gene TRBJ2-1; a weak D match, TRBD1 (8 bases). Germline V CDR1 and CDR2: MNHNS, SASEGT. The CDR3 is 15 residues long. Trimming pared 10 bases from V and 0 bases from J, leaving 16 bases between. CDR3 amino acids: CAIRGRGSSYNEQFF. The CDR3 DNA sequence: TGTGCCATCAGGGGGCGGGGGAGCTCCTACAATGAGCAGTTCTTC.

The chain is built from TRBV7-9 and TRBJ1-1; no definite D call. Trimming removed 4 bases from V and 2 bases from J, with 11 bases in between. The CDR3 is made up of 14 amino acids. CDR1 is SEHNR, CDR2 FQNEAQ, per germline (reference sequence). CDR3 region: CASSSTNVNTEAFF. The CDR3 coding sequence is TGTGCCAGCAGCTCAACTAATGTCAACACTGAAGCTTTCTTT.

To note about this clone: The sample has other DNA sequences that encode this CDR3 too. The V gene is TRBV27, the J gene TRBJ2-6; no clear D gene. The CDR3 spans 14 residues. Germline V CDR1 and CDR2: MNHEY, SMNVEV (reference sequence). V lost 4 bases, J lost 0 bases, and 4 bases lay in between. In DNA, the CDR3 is TGTGCCAGCAGTTCCAGCTCTGGGGCCAACGTCCTGACTTTC. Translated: CASSSSSGANVLTF.

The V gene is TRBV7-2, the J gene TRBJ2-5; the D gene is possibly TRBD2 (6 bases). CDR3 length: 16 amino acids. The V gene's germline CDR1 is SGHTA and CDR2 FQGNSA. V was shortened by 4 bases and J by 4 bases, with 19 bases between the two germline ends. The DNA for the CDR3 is TGTGCCAGCAGCTGGTTACGGGCGGGGAGCCGAGAGACCCAGTACTTC. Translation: CASSWLRAGSRETQYF. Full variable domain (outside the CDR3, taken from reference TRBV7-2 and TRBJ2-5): GAGVSQSPSNKVTEKGKDVELRCDPISGHTALYWYRQSLGQGLEFLIYFQGNSAPDKSGLPSDRFSAERTGGSVSTLTIQRTQQEDSAVYLCASSWLRAGSRETQYFGPGTRLLVL.

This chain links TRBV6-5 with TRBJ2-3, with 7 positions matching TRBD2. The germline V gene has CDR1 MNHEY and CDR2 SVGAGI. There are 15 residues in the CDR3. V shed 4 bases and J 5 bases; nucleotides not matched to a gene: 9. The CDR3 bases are TGTGCCAGCAGTTTCGGGACTACGGAGATAGATACGCAGTATTTT. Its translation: CASSFGTTEIDTQYF.

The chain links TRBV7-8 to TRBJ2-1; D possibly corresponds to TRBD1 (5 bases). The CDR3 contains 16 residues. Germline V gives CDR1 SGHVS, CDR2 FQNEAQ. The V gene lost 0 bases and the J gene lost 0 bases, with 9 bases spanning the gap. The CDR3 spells CASSLAGPSSYNEQFF. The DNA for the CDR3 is TGTGCCAGCAGCTTAGCGGGGCCCAGCTCCTACAATGAGCAGTTCTTC.

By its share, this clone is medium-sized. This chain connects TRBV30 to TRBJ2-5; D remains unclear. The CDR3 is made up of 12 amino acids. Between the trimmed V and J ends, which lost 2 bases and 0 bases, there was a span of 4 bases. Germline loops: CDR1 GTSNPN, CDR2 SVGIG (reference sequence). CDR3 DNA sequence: TGTGCCTGGAGTTGGAACCAAGAGACCCAGTACTTC. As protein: CAWSWNQETQYF.

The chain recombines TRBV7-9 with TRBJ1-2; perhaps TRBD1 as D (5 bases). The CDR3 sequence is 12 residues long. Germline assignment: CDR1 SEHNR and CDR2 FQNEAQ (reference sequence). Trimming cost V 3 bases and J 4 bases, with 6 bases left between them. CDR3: CASSFGGYGYTF. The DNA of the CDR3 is TGTGCCAGCAGCTTCGGGGGCTATGGCTACACCTTC.

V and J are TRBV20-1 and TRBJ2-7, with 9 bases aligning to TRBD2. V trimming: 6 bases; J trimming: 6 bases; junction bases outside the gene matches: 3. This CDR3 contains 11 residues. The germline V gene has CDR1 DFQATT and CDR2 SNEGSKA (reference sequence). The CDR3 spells CSALSGSEQYF. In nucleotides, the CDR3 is TGCAGTGCCCTTAGCGGGAGCGAGCAGTACTTC.

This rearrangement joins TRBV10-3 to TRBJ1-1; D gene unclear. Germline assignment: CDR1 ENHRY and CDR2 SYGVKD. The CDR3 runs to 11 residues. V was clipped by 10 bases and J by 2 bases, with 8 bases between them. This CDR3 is CATDGNTEAFF. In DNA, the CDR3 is TGTGCCACCGACGGAAACACTGAAGCTTTCTTT.

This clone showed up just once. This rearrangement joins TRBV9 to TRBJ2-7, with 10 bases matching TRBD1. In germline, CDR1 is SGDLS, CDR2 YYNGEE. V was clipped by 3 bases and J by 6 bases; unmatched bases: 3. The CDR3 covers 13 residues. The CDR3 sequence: CASSGRTGGEQYF. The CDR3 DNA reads TGTGCCAGCAGCGGAAGGACAGGGGGCGAGCAGTACTTC.

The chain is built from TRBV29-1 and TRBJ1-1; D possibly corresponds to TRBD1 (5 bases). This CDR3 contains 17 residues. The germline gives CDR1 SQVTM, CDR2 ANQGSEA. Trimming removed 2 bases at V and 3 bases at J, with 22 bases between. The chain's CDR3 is CSVEFPLEGFGDTEAFF. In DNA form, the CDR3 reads TGCAGCGTTGAATTTCCACTGGAGGGGTTTGGGGACACTGAAGCTTTCTTT. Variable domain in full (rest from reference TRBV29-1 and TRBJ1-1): SAVISQKPSRDICQRGTSLTIQCQVDSQVTMMFWYRQQPGQSLTLIATANQGSEATYESGFVIDKFPISRPNLTFSTLTVSNMSPEDSSIYLCSVEFPLEGFGDTEAFFGQGTRLTVV.

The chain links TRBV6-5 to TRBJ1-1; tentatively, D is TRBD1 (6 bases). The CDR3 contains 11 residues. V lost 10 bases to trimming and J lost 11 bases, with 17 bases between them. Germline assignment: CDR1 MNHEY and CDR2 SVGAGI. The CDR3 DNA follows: TGTGCCATACTCACAGGGAGTGCGGCTTTCTTT. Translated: CAILTGSAAFF.

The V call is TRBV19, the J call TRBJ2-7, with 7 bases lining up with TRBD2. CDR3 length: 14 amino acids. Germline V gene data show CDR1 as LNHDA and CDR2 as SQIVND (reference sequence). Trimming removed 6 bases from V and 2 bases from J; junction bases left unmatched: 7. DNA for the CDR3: TGTGCCAGTAGGGGAGGGACTCGACCCTACGAGCAGTACTTC. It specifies CASRGGTRPYEQYF.

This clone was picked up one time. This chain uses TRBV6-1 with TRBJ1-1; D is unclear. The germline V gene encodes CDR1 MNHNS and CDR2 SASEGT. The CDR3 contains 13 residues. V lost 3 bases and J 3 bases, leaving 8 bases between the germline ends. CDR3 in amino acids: CASSELTYTEAFF. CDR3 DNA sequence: TGTGCCAGCAGTGAGTTAACTTACACTGAAGCTTTCTTT.

This CDR3 is CSGSGQGDQPQHF. As DNA, the CDR3 is TGCAGCGGGTCGGGACAGGGCGACCAGCCCCAGCATTTT. The genes are TRBV29-1 and TRBJ1-5; TRBD1 agrees at 9 bases. Germline CDR1 and CDR2: SQVTM and ANQGSEA. There are 13 residues in the CDR3. V was clipped by 7 bases and J by 7 bases; unmatched bases: 8.

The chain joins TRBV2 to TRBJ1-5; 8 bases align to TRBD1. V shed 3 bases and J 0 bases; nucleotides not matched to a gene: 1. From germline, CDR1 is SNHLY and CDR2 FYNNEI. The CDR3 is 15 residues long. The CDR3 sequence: CASSDGQGSNQPQHF. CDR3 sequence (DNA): TGTGCCAGCAGTGATGGACAGGGTAGCAATCAGCCCCAGCATTTT. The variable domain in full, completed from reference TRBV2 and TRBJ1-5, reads EPEVTQTPSHQVTQMGQEVILRCVPISNHLYFYWYRQILGQKVEFLVSFYNNEISEKSEIFDDQFSVERPDGSNFTLKIRSTKLEDSAMYFCASSDGQGSNQPQHFGDGTRLSIL.

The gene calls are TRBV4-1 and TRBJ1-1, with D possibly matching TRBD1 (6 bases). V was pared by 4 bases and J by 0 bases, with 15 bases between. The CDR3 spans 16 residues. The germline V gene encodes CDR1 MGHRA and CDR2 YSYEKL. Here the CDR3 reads CASSPGRGLMNTEAFF. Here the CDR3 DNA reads TGCGCCAGCAGCCCTGGGCGGGGGCTGATGAACACTGAAGCTTTCTTT.

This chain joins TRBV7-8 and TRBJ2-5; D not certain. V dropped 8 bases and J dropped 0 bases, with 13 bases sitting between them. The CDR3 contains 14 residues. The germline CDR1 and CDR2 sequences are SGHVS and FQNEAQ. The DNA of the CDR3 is TGTGCCAGCGGCCCGCGTCTGTACCAAGAGACCCAGTACTTC. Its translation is CASGPRLYQETQYF.

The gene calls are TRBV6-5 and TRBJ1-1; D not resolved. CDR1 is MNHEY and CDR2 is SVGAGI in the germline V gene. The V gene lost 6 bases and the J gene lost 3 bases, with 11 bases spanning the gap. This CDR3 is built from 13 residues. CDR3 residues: CASSPNWDTEAFF. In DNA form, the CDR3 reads TGTGCCAGCAGCCCGAACTGGGACACTGAAGCTTTCTTT.

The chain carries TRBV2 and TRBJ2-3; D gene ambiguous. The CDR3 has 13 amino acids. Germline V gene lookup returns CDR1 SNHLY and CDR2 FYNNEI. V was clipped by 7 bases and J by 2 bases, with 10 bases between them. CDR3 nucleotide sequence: TGTGCCAGCATCCCGTTGGCCACAGATACGCAGTATTTT. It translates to CASIPLATDTQYF.